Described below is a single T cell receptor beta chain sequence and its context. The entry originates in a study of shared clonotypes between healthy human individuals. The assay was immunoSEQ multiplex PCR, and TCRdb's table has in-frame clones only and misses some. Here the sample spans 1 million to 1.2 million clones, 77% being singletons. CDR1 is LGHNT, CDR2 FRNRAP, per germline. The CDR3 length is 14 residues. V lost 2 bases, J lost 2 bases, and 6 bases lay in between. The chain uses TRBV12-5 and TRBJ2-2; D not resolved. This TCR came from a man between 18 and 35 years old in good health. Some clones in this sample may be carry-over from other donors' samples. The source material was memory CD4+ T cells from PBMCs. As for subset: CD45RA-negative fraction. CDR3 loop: CASGLTPNTGELFF. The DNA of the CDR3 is TGTGCTAGTGGTTTGACACCAAACACCGGGGAGCTGTTTTTT.